The 3 T cell receptor beta chains presented below share a single source sample, sequenced in a study of Ad26.COV2.S vaccination and SARS-CoV-2 variants. Documented treatment: 15 to 20 received Ad26.COV2.S at low or high dose, single or two shots; a few received placebo; per-sample allocation not given. The samples date from day 63 after the first vaccine or placebo injection. The repertoire was sequenced with immunoSEQ multiplex PCR; TCRdb's copy has only in-frame clones and lacks some. This table has roughly 350,000 clones, over 75% appearing once. The specimen was peripheral blood, collected in a trial of Ad26.COV2.S vaccine versus placebo. These receptors all stem from a person between 18 and 65 years old who received the Ad26.COV2.S COVID-19 vaccine or a placebo.

Comments on this clone: The junction and the germline gene differ at one end; a read error may be behind it. The CDR3 protein is CASSPPMLTQADF. The CDR3 bases are TGTGCCAGCTCACCACCGATGCTCACCCAAGCAGATTTT. V usage is TRBV18 and J usage is TRBJ1-1; no reliable D call. Germline V gene data show CDR1 as KGHSH and CDR2 as LQKENI. This CDR3 is 13 amino acids long.

About this clone: Distinct nucleotide sequences in the sample also encode this CDR3. The chain is built from TRBV5-6 and TRBJ1-5; 9 bases map to TRBD1. Germline CDR1 is SGHDT and CDR2 is YYEEEE. CDR3 size: 15 residues. V dropped 0 bases and J dropped 6; count of bases not matched to a gene: 4. CDR3 sequence reads: CASSLGQGVGQPQHF. The CDR3 region has the DNA TGTGCCAGCAGCTTGGGACAGGGGGTAGGTCAGCCCCAGCATTTT.

This chain uses TRBV3-1 (or the pseudogene TRBV3-2) with TRBJ1-2, with 10 nucleotides matching TRBD1. The junction had 3 bases not matched to a gene; V was cut back by 1 base and J by 4 bases. This CDR3 has 15 residues. Germline CDR1 LGHDT, CDR2 YNNKEL (reference sequence). Written as DNA, the CDR3 is TGTGCCAGCAGCCAAGTCCGGACAGGGGGCTATGGCTACACCTTC. Amino acid sequence: CASSQVRTGGYGYTF.